The table lists the clone carrying this TCR beta chain with a count of one. The CDR3 consists of 18 residues. The germline CDR1 and CDR2 sequences are ENHRY and SYGVKD. The germline V and J ends were trimmed by 0 bases and 7 bases, with 21 bases remaining between them. The data were produced by immunoSEQ multiplex PCR, yet TCRdb's version contains in-frame clones alone and is incomplete. The profile shows fewer than 3,000 clones, approximately 92% of them singletons. This record comes from a study of stem cell transplantation in POMP-related autoinflammatory disease. This TCR came from a human patient with POMP-related autoinflammation and immune dysregulation (PRAID). The T cells may come from the graft donor. The starting material was CD4+ follicular helper T cells (Tfh) from PBMCs, obtained after stem cell transplantation. The V and J genes are TRBV10-3 and TRBJ1-4; TRBD1 is a possible D gene (5 bases). The CDR3 sequence is CAISESGAGRRGGEKLFF. In nucleotides, the CDR3 is TGTGCCATCAGTGAGTCGGGCGCAGGGAGACGGGGAGGTGAAAAACTGTTTTTT.